This is a list of T cell receptor beta chains from one sample in a study of technical replicates of blood from four donors. Measured with immunoSEQ multiplex PCR; TCRdb has only the in-frame clones, and not every one. The data contain approximately 81,000 clones, 96% of them singletons. The sequencing sample was made of T cells isolated from PBMCs. These receptors all stem from a human donor in good health. The CDR3 runs from the conserved cysteine through the conserved F or W. Fields, in order: CDR3 protein, CDR3 DNA, D gene, J gene, clone size, V gene. The D gene is left open where the match is weak. Clone size is given for some rows only: seen once, a few or many times, or a class if the clone is expanded.

cdr3_aa: CASSQVQGFQETQYF
cdr3_nt: TGCGCCAGCAGCCAAGTTCAGGGCTTCCAAGAGACCCAGTACTTC
d_call: -
j_call: TRBJ2-5
clone_size: -
v_call: TRBV4-1

cdr3_aa: CASSESLGLNTEAFF
cdr3_nt: TGTGCCAGCAGTGAATCGTTGGGGCTGAACACTGAAGCTTTCTTT
d_call: -
j_call: TRBJ1-1
clone_size: -
v_call: TRBV25-1

cdr3_aa: CASSGTGAYGYTF
cdr3_nt: TGTGCCAGCAGTGGGACAGGAGCCTATGGCTACACCTTC
d_call: TRBD1
j_call: TRBJ1-2
clone_size: -
v_call: TRBV28

cdr3_aa: CSSGVPLGRVQEQFF
cdr3_nt: TGCAGCTCCGGCGTTCCTTTAGGCAGGGTACAGGAGCAGTTCTTC
d_call: -
j_call: TRBJ2-1
clone_size: -
v_call: TRBV29-1

cdr3_aa: CASSEQGSGGHEQFF
cdr3_nt: TGTGCCAGCAGCGAGCAGGGCAGCGGGGGGCATGAGCAGTTCTTC
d_call: TRBD2
j_call: TRBJ2-1
clone_size: once
v_call: TRBV9

cdr3_aa: CASSFVGGLVRGYTF
cdr3_nt: TGTGCCAGCAGTTTCGTCGGGGGGCTGGTACGTGGCTACACCTTC
d_call: -
j_call: TRBJ1-2
clone_size: -
v_call: TRBV28

cdr3_aa: CASSLVVGSYEQYF
cdr3_nt: TGTGCCAGCAGCTTGGTCGTCGGCTCCTACGAGCAGTACTTC
d_call: -
j_call: TRBJ2-7
clone_size: -
v_call: TRBV5-8

cdr3_aa: CASSGPGTGNEQFF
cdr3_nt: TGTGCCAGCAGTGGGCCCGGGACTGGAAATGAGCAGTTCTTC
d_call: -
j_call: TRBJ2-1
clone_size: -
v_call: TRBV6-5

cdr3_aa: CSVVQGETQYF
cdr3_nt: TGCAGCGTGGTACAGGGGGAGACCCAGTACTTC
d_call: TRBD1
j_call: TRBJ2-5
clone_size: -
v_call: TRBV29-1

cdr3_aa: CASSQDGVGFPAHTQYF
cdr3_nt: TGCGCCAGCAGCCAAGATGGAGTAGGCTTCCCAGCGCATACGCAGTATTTT
d_call: -
j_call: TRBJ2-3
clone_size: -
v_call: TRBV4-1

cdr3_aa: CASSVGAGTSTDTQYF
cdr3_nt: TGTGCCAGCAGCGTAGGCGCAGGTACTAGCACAGATACGCAGTATTTT
d_call: -
j_call: TRBJ2-3
clone_size: -
v_call: TRBV9

cdr3_aa: CAISEEAGMGETQYF
cdr3_nt: TGTGCCATCAGTGAAGAGGCAGGGATGGGGGAGACCCAGTACTTC
d_call: -
j_call: TRBJ2-5
clone_size: -
v_call: TRBV10-3

cdr3_aa: CASSLGAGATGELFF
cdr3_nt: TGTGCCAGCAGCTTAGGAGCGGGAGCCACCGGGGAGCTGTTTTTT
d_call: TRBD2
j_call: TRBJ2-2
clone_size: -
v_call: TRBV11-3

cdr3_aa: CASCRVSTDTQYF
cdr3_nt: TGCGCCAGTTGCAGGGTGAGCACAGATACGCAGTATTTT
d_call: -
j_call: TRBJ2-3
clone_size: -
v_call: TRBV23-1

cdr3_aa: CASSLVGLGTDTQYF
cdr3_nt: TGTGCCAGCAGCTTAGTGGGGCTGGGCACAGATACGCAGTATTTT
d_call: -
j_call: TRBJ2-3
clone_size: -
v_call: TRBV7-2

cdr3_aa: CASGHLNTEAFF
cdr3_nt: TGTGCCAGCGGCCATTTGAACACTGAAGCTTTCTTT
d_call: -
j_call: TRBJ1-1
clone_size: -
v_call: TRBV27

cdr3_aa: CASSSSGNTDTQYF
cdr3_nt: TGTGCCAGCAGCTCTAGCGGCAACACAGATACGCAGTATTTT
d_call: TRBD2
j_call: TRBJ2-3
clone_size: once
v_call: TRBV28

cdr3_aa: CATDDGEGEKLFF
cdr3_nt: TGTGCCACCGATGACGGGGAGGGTGAAAAACTGTTTTTT
d_call: -
j_call: TRBJ1-4
clone_size: -
v_call: TRBV15

cdr3_aa: CASRGYTGTTYGYTF
cdr3_nt: TGTGCCAGCAGAGGCTACACAGGGACAACCTATGGCTACACCTTC
d_call: -
j_call: TRBJ1-2
clone_size: -
v_call: TRBV6-1

cdr3_aa: CASSLGLQRHLYEQYF
cdr3_nt: TGTGCCAGCAGCTTAGGACTACAACGCCACCTCTACGAGCAGTACTTC
d_call: -
j_call: TRBJ2-7
clone_size: -
v_call: TRBV7-2

cdr3_aa: CAISEGTGNYEQYF
cdr3_nt: TGTGCCATCAGTGAGGGGACAGGGAATTACGAGCAGTACTTC
d_call: TRBD1
j_call: TRBJ2-7
clone_size: -
v_call: TRBV10-3

cdr3_aa: CASSFPTEGLAGVGAYEQYF
cdr3_nt: TGTGCCAGCAGTTTCCCGACGGAGGGACTAGCGGGAGTAGGGGCCTACGAGCAGTACTTC
d_call: TRBD2
j_call: TRBJ2-7
clone_size: -
v_call: TRBV28

cdr3_aa: CASSQSGTALTLYGYTF
cdr3_nt: TGTGCCAGCAGCCAAAGTGGGACAGCTCTAACCCTCTATGGCTACACCTTC
d_call: TRBD1
j_call: TRBJ1-2
clone_size: -
v_call: TRBV14

cdr3_aa: CSVEESGDYEQFF
cdr3_nt: TGCAGCGTTGAAGAAAGCGGGGACTATGAGCAGTTCTTC
d_call: TRBD2
j_call: TRBJ2-1
clone_size: -
v_call: TRBV29-1

cdr3_aa: CASSLTEDYGYTF
cdr3_nt: TGTGCCAGCAGCCTGACAGAGGACTATGGCTACACCTTC
d_call: -
j_call: TRBJ1-2
clone_size: -
v_call: TRBV7-8

cdr3_aa: CASSSDTSTGELFF
cdr3_nt: TGCGCCAGCAGTTCTGACACGTCCACCGGGGAGCTGTTTTTT
d_call: -
j_call: TRBJ2-2
clone_size: -
v_call: TRBV5-1

cdr3_aa: CASRGEAHRKYF
cdr3_nt: TGTGCCAGCAGGGGGGAGGCCCATAGGAAGTACTTC
d_call: -
j_call: TRBJ2-7
clone_size: -
v_call: TRBV5-8

cdr3_aa: CAISGWGQGTEAFF
cdr3_nt: TGTGCCATCAGTGGGTGGGGACAGGGCACTGAAGCTTTCTTT
d_call: TRBD1
j_call: TRBJ1-1
clone_size: -
v_call: TRBV10-3

cdr3_aa: CASSLDGIPRVDGYTF
cdr3_nt: TGTGCCAGCAGTTTAGATGGAATCCCCCGGGTGGATGGCTACACCTTC
d_call: -
j_call: TRBJ1-2
clone_size: -
v_call: TRBV27

cdr3_aa: CASSVALSSWSGYTF
cdr3_nt: TGTGCCAGCAGCGTAGCGCTCTCCTCGTGGAGTGGCTACACCTTC
d_call: -
j_call: TRBJ1-2
clone_size: -
v_call: TRBV9

cdr3_aa: CASSNPLGGSLSYEQYF
cdr3_nt: TGTGCCAGCAGCAATCCCCTTGGGGGGTCTCTCTCCTACGAGCAGTACTTC
d_call: -
j_call: TRBJ2-7
clone_size: -
v_call: TRBV28

cdr3_aa: CARSYSNKWRYRAVSYGYTF
cdr3_nt: TGTGCCAGAAGCTATTCCAACAAATGGAGATACAGGGCAGTAAGCTATGGCTACACCTTC
d_call: -
j_call: TRBJ1-2
clone_size: -
v_call: TRBV5-3

cdr3_aa: CASSVGLEADTQYF
cdr3_nt: TGTGCCAGCAGCGTAGGACTAGAAGCCGATACGCAGTATTTT
d_call: TRBD2
j_call: TRBJ2-3
clone_size: -
v_call: TRBV7-7

cdr3_aa: CASRGATPPNYGYTF
cdr3_nt: TGTGCCAGCAGGGGAGCAACTCCTCCTAACTATGGCTACACCTTC
d_call: -
j_call: TRBJ1-2
clone_size: -
v_call: TRBV27

cdr3_aa: CASSLDQGDLGEQYF
cdr3_nt: TGCGCCAGCAGCCTGGACCAGGGTGATCTCGGCGAGCAGTACTTC
d_call: -
j_call: TRBJ2-7
clone_size: -
v_call: TRBV5-1

cdr3_aa: CASSSTSMAQYF
cdr3_nt: TGTGCCAGCAGTAGTACTAGCATGGCGCAGTACTTC
d_call: -
j_call: TRBJ2-7
clone_size: -
v_call: TRBV6-5

cdr3_aa: CAWGRGTTDTQYF
cdr3_nt: TGTGCCTGGGGGAGGGGCACAACAGATACGCAGTATTTT
d_call: TRBD2
j_call: TRBJ2-3
clone_size: -
v_call: TRBV30

cdr3_aa: CASSLASPGGVAFF
cdr3_nt: TGTGCCAGCAGCTTAGCGTCCCCCGGCGGGGTAGCTTTCTTT
d_call: -
j_call: TRBJ1-1
clone_size: -
v_call: TRBV7-8

cdr3_aa: CASSRGQAYEQYF
cdr3_nt: TGCGCCAGCAGCCGGGGACAGGCGTACGAGCAGTACTTC
d_call: TRBD1
j_call: TRBJ2-7
clone_size: -
v_call: TRBV4-1

cdr3_aa: CASSYDYSSYNEQFF
cdr3_nt: TGTGCCAGCAGTTACGACTACAGCTCCTACAATGAGCAGTTCTTC
d_call: -
j_call: TRBJ2-1
clone_size: once
v_call: TRBV6-5

cdr3_aa: CATSRDYSGNTIYF
cdr3_nt: TGTGCCACCAGCAGAGACTACTCTGGAAACACCATATATTTT
d_call: -
j_call: TRBJ1-3
clone_size: -
v_call: TRBV15

cdr3_aa: CAWSVLTTSEKLFF
cdr3_nt: TGTGCCTGGAGTGTACTAACAACCTCTGAAAAACTGTTTTTT
d_call: -
j_call: TRBJ1-4
clone_size: -
v_call: TRBV30

cdr3_aa: CASSQDRGLTETQYF
cdr3_nt: TGTGCCAGCAGCCAGGACAGGGGGCTAACGGAGACCCAGTACTTC
d_call: TRBD1
j_call: TRBJ2-5
clone_size: -
v_call: TRBV7-3

cdr3_aa: CASSISSGRVHEQYF
cdr3_nt: TGTGCCAGTAGTATATCTAGCGGGAGAGTCCACGAGCAGTACTTC
d_call: TRBD2
j_call: TRBJ2-7
clone_size: -
v_call: TRBV19

cdr3_aa: CASSVRQGSPRPQHF
cdr3_nt: TGTGCCAGTAGTGTCAGACAGGGGTCACCTCGGCCCCAGCATTTT
d_call: TRBD1
j_call: TRBJ1-5
clone_size: -
v_call: TRBV19